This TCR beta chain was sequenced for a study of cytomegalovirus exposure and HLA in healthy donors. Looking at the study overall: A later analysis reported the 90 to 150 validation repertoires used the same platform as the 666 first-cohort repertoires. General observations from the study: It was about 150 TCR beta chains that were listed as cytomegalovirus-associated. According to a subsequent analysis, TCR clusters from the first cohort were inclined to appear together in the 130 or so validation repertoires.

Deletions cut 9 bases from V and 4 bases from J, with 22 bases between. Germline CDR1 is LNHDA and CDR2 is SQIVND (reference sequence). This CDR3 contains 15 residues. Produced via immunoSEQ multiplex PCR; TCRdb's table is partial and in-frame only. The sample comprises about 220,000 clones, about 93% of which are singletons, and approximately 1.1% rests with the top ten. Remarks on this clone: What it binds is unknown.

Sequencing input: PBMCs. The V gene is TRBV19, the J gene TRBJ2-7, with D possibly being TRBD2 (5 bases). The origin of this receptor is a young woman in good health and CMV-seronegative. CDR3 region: CASRHMRAPLYEQYF. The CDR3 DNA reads TGTGCCAGCCGTCACATGCGGGCGCCGCTATACGAGCAGTACTTC.